The 28 T cell receptor beta chains in this list originate from one sample, sequenced in a study of T-cell memory formation after mild COVID-19. From the 5' RACE reads, TCRdb called clonotypes with MiXCR, one entry per CDR3 protein. The data show about 14,000 distinct CDR3 sequences, with roughly a fifth seen just once and approximately 49% held by the top ten. Sample: PBMCs or a T cell subset sorted from them (not recorded which). The receptors originated from an adult woman who had mild COVID-19 (a few samples of this study predate the infection). Cell type and time point are not known.

This clonotype was detected ten times or more. This rearrangement joins TRBV30 to TRBJ2-2; unclear D gene. Between the trimmed V and J ends, which lost 2 bases and 2 bases, there was a span of 6 bases. The CDR3 length is 13 residues. Germline CDR1 is GTSNPN and CDR2 is SVGIG (reference sequence). The CDR3 DNA reads TGTGCCTGGAGTTCCCTCAACACCGGGGAGCTGTTTTTT. The encoded protein is CAWSSLNTGELFF.

The V gene is TRBV20-1, the J gene TRBJ1-5, with D uncertain. In germline, CDR1 is DFQATT, CDR2 SNEGSKA (reference sequence). The germline V and J ends were trimmed by 8 bases and 5 bases, with 22 bases remaining between them. This CDR3 region has 15 residues. In DNA form, the CDR3 reads TGCAGTCGGGTGGGCCCAACCACTCTCGATCAGCCCCAGCATTTT. Its protein is CSRVGPTTLDQPQHF.

In this sample, this clonotype turned up many times. The CDR3 nucleotides read TGCGCCAGCAGCCAAGTGCCCACCGGGGAGCTGTTTTTT. Its protein is CASSQVPTGELFF. The rearrangement uses TRBV4-1 and TRBJ2-2; D is uncertain. V was clipped by 1 base and J by 4 bases, with 4 bases between them. This CDR3 is built from 13 residues. Per the germline V gene, CDR1 is MGHRA and CDR2 is YSYEKL.

This clonotype was counted ten times or more. The chain links TRBV7-8 to TRBJ2-5, with D perhaps TRBD2 (7 bases). V lost 1 base and J 7 bases, leaving 22 bases between the germline ends. The length of the CDR3 is 17 residues. CDR1 SGHVS and CDR2 FQNEAQ come from the germline V gene. The CDR3 DNA reads as TGTGCCAGCAGCTTAGTTCATAGCGGGTACAGGGTGATGACCCAGTACTTC. As protein: CASSLVHSGYRVMTQYF. The variable domain in full, completed from reference TRBV7-8 and TRBJ2-5, reads GAGVSQSPRYKVAKRGQDVALRCDPISGHVSLFWYQQALGQGPEFLTYFQNEAQLDKSGLPSDRFFAERPEGSVSTLKIQRTQQEDSAVYLCASSLVHSGYRVMTQYFGPGTRLLVL.

The J gene is TRBJ2-7, the V gene TRBV5-1; D call uncertain. The CDR3 is 12 residues long. The germline V gene encodes CDR1 SGHRS and CDR2 YFSETQ. The V end lost 0 bases, the J end lost 5 bases, and 6 bases lay between the germline ends. The CDR3, as DNA: TGCGCCAGCAGCTTGGTATTCCACGAGCAGTACTTC. It codes for CASSLVFHEQYF.

The chain uses TRBV12-3 or TRBV12-4 and TRBJ2-7, with 8 bases lining up with TRBD2. V lost 7 bases to trimming and J lost 6 bases; unmatched junction nucleotides: 5. The CDR3 has 12 amino acids. CDR3 residues: CASTNGGAEQYF. CDR3 nucleotide sequence: TGTGCCAGCACCAACGGGGGGGCCGAGCAGTACTTC.

This clonotype was found many times. This chain uses TRBV24-1 with TRBJ2-1; 7 bases match TRBD2. The germline gives CDR1 KGHDR, CDR2 SFDVKD. The CDR3 is made up of 17 amino acids. Trimming removed 3 bases from V and 4 bases from J; junction bases left unmatched: 11. CDR3 amino acids: CATSDPRAGELYNEQFF. The CDR3 DNA sequence: TGTGCCACCAGTGATCCCCGGGCGGGAGAATTATACAATGAGCAGTTCTTC.

This clonotype counts as medium-sized. The rearrangement links TRBV7-9 to TRBJ2-3, with 9 bases identical to TRBD2. CDR1 and CDR2 (germline): SEHNR, FQNEAQ (reference sequence). The CDR3 is 15 residues long. The V gene end was trimmed by 1 base and the J gene end by 5 bases; junction bases not matched to a gene: 4. Here the CDR3 DNA reads TGTGCCAGCAGCTTAGGGCTAGCGGGGTTAGATACGCAGTATTTT. This translates into CASSLGLAGLDTQYF.

This clonotype appeared a few times. The CDR3 sequence is CASSPRLADTQYF. For the CDR3, the DNA is TGTGCCAGTAGTCCCCGACTAGCAGATACGCAGTATTTT. The V and J genes are TRBV19 and TRBJ2-3, with D maybe TRBD2 (6 bases). CDR3 size: 13 residues. Germline V gives CDR1 LNHDA, CDR2 SQIVND (reference sequence). Trimming cost V 5 bases and J 4 bases, with 10 bases left between them.

Only a few counts were recorded for this clonotype. The rearrangement joins TRBV5-6 to TRBJ2-1; D unclear. Looked up from germline, CDR1 is SGHDT and CDR2 is YYEEEE. The CDR3 has 14 amino acids. The V end was cut by 4 bases, the J end by 0 bases, with 8 bases between. CDR3 nucleotide sequence: TGTGCCAGCAGCAAAAGGGTCTCCTACAATGAGCAGTTCTTC. Protein sequence: CASSKRVSYNEQFF.

This clonotype came up many times. V is TRBV21-1 and J is TRBJ2-3. TRBV21-1 is assigned pseudogene status. This CDR3 comprises 12 residues. CDR3 sequence: CASSKGGDTQYF. The CDR3 bases are TGTGCCAGCAGCAAAGGAGGAGATACGCAGTATTTT.

In its sample, this clonotype was seen a few times. The CDR3 is CASSQQGRGTGELFF. In DNA form, the CDR3 reads TGCGCCAGCAGCCAACAGGGCCGCGGCACCGGGGAGCTGTTTTTT. The chain has TRBV4-1 and TRBJ2-2, with D maybe TRBD1 (5 bases). The CDR3 runs 15 residues. Germline V gene lookup returns CDR1 MGHRA and CDR2 YSYEKL. Trimming removed 2 bases from V and 4 bases from J, with 11 bases in between.

This clonotype was seen repeatedly, ten times or more. The V gene is TRBV18, the J gene TRBJ2-7; 7 bases agree with TRBD1. The CDR3 covers 15 residues. The J segment lost 4 bases and the V segment lost 5 bases, leaving 11 bases of the junction unmatched. Per germline, CDR1 KGHSH and CDR2 LQKENI. The CDR3 coding sequence is TGTGCCAGCTCAACCGCCGACAGGGCCTCGTACGAGCAGTACTTC. It encodes CASSTADRASYEQYF.

This clonotype has ten or more counts. V and J are TRBV4-1 and TRBJ1-2; TRBD1 is a possible D gene (5 bases). Per germline, CDR1 MGHRA and CDR2 YSYEKL. Trimming removed 2 bases from V and 7 bases from J, with 11 bases in between. The CDR3 covers 13 residues. This CDR3 reads CASSQLGAGGYTF. Written as DNA, the CDR3 is TGCGCCAGCAGCCAATTAGGGGCGGGTGGCTACACCTTC.

In its sample, this clonotype was seen many times. The genes are TRBV7-6 and TRBJ2-1; D is perhaps TRBD1 (8 bases). The CDR3 has 21 amino acids. Trimming shortened V by 4 bases and J by 8 bases, and 36 bases separated the two germline ends. Germline CDR1 SGHVS, CDR2 FNYEAQ. The CDR3 reads CASSSPSEQGAVAGVVYEQFF. CDR3 nucleotides: TGTGCCAGCAGCTCACCTTCGGAGCAGGGGGCAGTGGCGGGAGTCGTGTATGAGCAGTTCTTC.

In its sample, this clonotype was seen many times. The rearrangement joins TRBV5-6 to TRBJ2-7; perhaps TRBD1 as D (5 bases). The CDR3 has 16 residues. The V gene's germline CDR1 is SGHDT and CDR2 YYEEEE. V lost 2 bases and J lost 3, with 18 bases in between. Here the CDR3 DNA reads TGTGCCAGCAGCTTTTTCGCCCTTCTAGGGGACTACGAGCAGTACTTC. Protein: CASSFFALLGDYEQYF.

This clonotype appeared many times. The V call is TRBV27, the J call TRBJ2-2, with 13 nucleotides matching TRBD2. From germline, CDR1 is MNHEY and CDR2 SMNVEV (reference sequence). V gave up 6 bases and J gave up 7 bases; unmatched junction bases: 8. The CDR3 is made up of 16 amino acids. The CDR3 coding sequence is TGTGCCAGCAGCATACTAGCGGGAGGGCCCCACGGGGAGCTGTTTTTT. It codes for CASSILAGGPHGELFF.

This clonotype was detected many times. The V gene is TRBV12-3 or TRBV12-4, the J gene TRBJ2-1, with D hard to call. The CDR3 is 13 amino acids. Trimming stripped 6 bases from V and 4 bases from J, with 10 bases between. The CDR3 is CASSPPPYNEQFF. CDR3 bases: TGTGCCAGCAGCCCCCCCCCGTACAATGAGCAGTTCTTC.

At least ten counts were recorded for this clonotype. The chain employs TRBV4-1 and TRBJ2-3; 7 nucleotides match TRBD2. Germline V gives CDR1 MGHRA, CDR2 YSYEKL. The trim removed 3 bases at V and 5 bases at J, leaving 14 bases unmatched. The CDR3 is made up of 17 amino acids. The CDR3 sequence is CASSHVGREVPGDTQYF. The CDR3 DNA follows: TGCGCCAGCAGCCATGTGGGTCGGGAGGTTCCGGGAGATACGCAGTATTTT.

This clonotype has a single count. The chain combines TRBV3-1 with TRBJ2-5; D not resolved. This CDR3 is built from 14 residues. V lost 0 bases, J lost 4 bases, and 9 bases lay in between. CDR1 and CDR2 from the germline V gene are LGHDT and YNNKEL (reference sequence). The CDR3 nucleotides are TGTGCCAGCAGCCAAGATCTGGGTCGAGAGACCCAGTACTTC. Protein product: CASSQDLGRETQYF.

This clonotype occurred many times. This chain joins TRBV2 and TRBJ2-1; 14 bases line up with TRBD2. CDR1 is SNHLY, CDR2 FYNNEI, per germline. V lost 4 bases and J lost 0; bases outside the gene matches: 8. CDR3 length: 19 amino acids. In DNA form, the CDR3 reads TGTGCCAGCAGTGGCCCGGGACTAGCGGGGGCCTTCTCCTACAATGAGCAGTTCTTC. It yields the protein CASSGPGLAGAFSYNEQFF. Filled out from reference TRBV2 and TRBJ2-1, the complete variable domain reads EPEVTQTPSHQVTQMGQEVILRCVPISNHLYFYWYRQILGQKVEFLVSFYNNEISEKSEIFDDQFSVERPDGSNFTLKIRSTKLEDSAMYFCASSGPGLAGAFSYNEQFFGPGTRLTVL.

In this sample, this clonotype turned up many times. V and J are TRBV11-2 and TRBJ2-3; TRBD2 aligns across 9 bases. The CDR3 covers 16 residues. The V gene end was trimmed by 5 bases and the J gene end by 3 bases; junction bases not matched to a gene: 9. The germline gives CDR1 SGHAT, CDR2 FQNNGV. CDR3 in amino acids: CASSPGGLAGTDTQYF. CDR3 in DNA: TGTGCCAGCAGCCCAGGGGGGCTAGCGGGGACAGATACGCAGTATTTT.

At least ten counts were recorded for this clonotype. The rearrangement links TRBV27 to TRBJ2-1, with D tentatively TRBD2 (6 bases). V was trimmed by 3 bases and J by 5 bases, leaving 11 bases between them. The germline V gene has CDR1 MNHEY and CDR2 SMNVEV (reference sequence). The CDR3 spans 14 residues. The CDR3 DNA follows: TGTGCCAGCAGTTTGGGGACTGGCGACAATGAGCAGTTCTTC. Its protein product is CASSLGTGDNEQFF.

This clonotype was counted ten times or more. CDR3 coding DNA: TGTGCCAGCACCACAGCCGGACCCCTCCAAGAGACCCAGTACTTC. Protein product: CASTTAGPLQETQYF. The gene calls are TRBV5-5 and TRBJ2-5; D ambiguous. Germline V gene lookup returns CDR1 SGHKS and CDR2 YYEKEE (reference sequence). V was clipped by 6 bases and J by 1 base, with 16 bases between them. The CDR3 runs to 15 residues.

This clonotype was counted a few times. The gene calls are TRBV7-8 and TRBJ1-1; possibly TRBD1 for D (5 bases). Germline V gene data show CDR1 as SGHVS and CDR2 as FQNEAQ. V was shortened by 1 base and J by 4 bases, with 10 bases between the two germline ends. The CDR3 runs 14 residues. CDR3 in amino acids: CASSLGQGPTEAFF. DNA of the CDR3: TGTGCCAGCAGCTTAGGGCAGGGACCCACTGAAGCTTTCTTT.

This clonotype was seen at least ten times. J is TRBJ1-1 and V is TRBV6-2 or TRBV6-3; TRBD1 agrees at 10 bases. The CDR3 is made up of 13 amino acids. The V and J ends lost 7 bases and 6 bases, in that order; junction bases with no gene match: 5. Germline V gene lookup returns CDR1 MNHEY and CDR2 SVGEGT. This CDR3 reads CASTRQGAAEAFF. The CDR3, as DNA: TGTGCCAGCACCAGACAGGGGGCGGCTGAAGCTTTCTTT.

This clonotype was seen at least ten times. This chain links TRBV12-5 with TRBJ1-1; D unresolved. CDR1 is LGHNT, CDR2 FRNRAP, per germline. With 7 bases removed from V and 4 bases from J, the gap between germline ends came to 7 bases. This CDR3 is 11 amino acids long. The CDR3 bases are TGTGCTAGTGCCCTAGGCACTGAAGCTTTCTTT. As protein: CASALGTEAFF.

About this clonotype: This clone may be a read error of a much larger clone one base away. The chain links TRBV28 to TRBJ1-5; D call uncertain. Germline V gene data show CDR1 as MDHEN and CDR2 as SYDVKM. Trimming pared 3 bases from V and 11 bases from J, leaving 8 bases between. The CDR3 contains 11 residues. The CDR3 DNA sequence: TGTGCCAGCAGTTTTCGGCAGACCCAGCATTTT. Its translation is CASSFRQTQHF.